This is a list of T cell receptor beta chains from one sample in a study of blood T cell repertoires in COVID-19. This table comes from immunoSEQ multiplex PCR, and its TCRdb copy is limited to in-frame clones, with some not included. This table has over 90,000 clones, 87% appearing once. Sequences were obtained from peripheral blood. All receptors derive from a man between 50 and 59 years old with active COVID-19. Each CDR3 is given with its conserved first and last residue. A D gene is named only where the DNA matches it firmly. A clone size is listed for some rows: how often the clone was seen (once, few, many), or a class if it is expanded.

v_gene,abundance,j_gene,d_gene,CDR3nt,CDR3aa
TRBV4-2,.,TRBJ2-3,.,TGTGCCAGCAGCCAAGGACAGATTACAGATACGCAGTATTTT,CASSQGQITDTQYF
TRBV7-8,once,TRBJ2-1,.,TGTGCCAGCAGCTTAGCGCGGCGGGTACGCTCCTACAATGAGCAGTTCTTC,CASSLARRVRSYNEQFF
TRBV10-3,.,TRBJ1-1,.,TGTGCCATCAAGAACGCTAACAGTCAGGGGAACACTGAAGCTTTCTTT,CAIKNANSQGNTEAFF
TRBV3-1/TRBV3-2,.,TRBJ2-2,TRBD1,TGTGCCAGCAGCCAAAAGGGGGCCGTCAATACCAACACCGGGGAGCTGTTTTTT,CASSQKGAVNTNTGELFF
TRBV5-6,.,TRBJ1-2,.,TGTGCCAGCAGCTTGGACAGGGCCGTCTATGGCTACACCTTC,CASSLDRAVYGYTF
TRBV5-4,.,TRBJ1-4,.,TGTGCCAGCAGTCTCCCAGGGCCCGGTAATGAAAAACTGTTTTTT,CASSLPGPGNEKLFF
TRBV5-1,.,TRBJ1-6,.,TGCGCCAGCAGCTCGACGGAGGACGCAATTAGACCCCTCCACTTT,CASSSTEDAIRPLHF
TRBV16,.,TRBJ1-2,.,TGTGCCAGCAACAGAAGGGGTGGTGATGGCTACACCTTC,CASNRRGGDGYTF
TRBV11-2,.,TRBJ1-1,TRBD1,TGTGCCAGCAGGGACAGGGGTTTCATGAACACTGAAGCTTTCTTT,CASRDRGFMNTEAFF
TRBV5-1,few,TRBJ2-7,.,TGCGCCAGCAGCTTGGCGGTGGGGAGGTACGAGCAGTACTTC,CASSLAVGRYEQYF
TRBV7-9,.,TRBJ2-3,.,TGTGCCAGCAGCTTAAGGACTGGCACAGATACGCAGTATTTT,CASSLRTGTDTQYF
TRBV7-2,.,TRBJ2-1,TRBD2,TGTGCCAGCAGTCCGGGGGGGCCGAAGAATGAGCAGTTCTTC,CASSPGGPKNEQFF
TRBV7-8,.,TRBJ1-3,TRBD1,TGTGCCAGCAGCTCGGGACAGAAGAGCTCTGGAAACACCATATATTTT,CASSSGQKSSGNTIYF
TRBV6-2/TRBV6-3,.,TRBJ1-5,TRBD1,TGTGCCAGCAGCCTCCCGACAGGGCTATTCCGAGGGGTACAGCCCCAGCATTTT,CASSLPTGLFRGVQPQHF
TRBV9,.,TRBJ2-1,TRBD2,TGTGCCAGCAGCTTAAGGGGGACTAGCGGATTAGATGAGCAGTTCTTC,CASSLRGTSGLDEQFF
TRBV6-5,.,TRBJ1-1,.,TGTGCCAGCAGTTACGCGGCCGGGGGAAACACTGAAGCTTTCTTT,CASSYAAGGNTEAFF
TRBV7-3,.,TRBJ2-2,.,TGTGCCAGCAGCCCCGACGGGCAGGGAGGCACCGGGGAGCTGTTTTTT,CASSPDGQGGTGELFF
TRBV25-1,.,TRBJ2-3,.,TGTGCCAGCAGGGGGAGGGGGACTAGCACAGATACGCAGTATTTT,CASRGRGTSTDTQYF
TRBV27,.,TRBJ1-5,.,TGTGCCAGCAGCCCAATTGTTGCAGGGAATCAGCCCCAGCATTTT,CASSPIVAGNQPQHF
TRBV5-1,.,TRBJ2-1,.,TGCGCCAGCAGCTTGGTATCGGGACTGAGGACCAATGAGCAGTTCTTC,CASSLVSGLRTNEQFF
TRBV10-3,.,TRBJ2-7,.,TGTGCCAGCTCTCACCCCGGGTCTCTATACGAGCAGTACTTC,CASSHPGSLYEQYF
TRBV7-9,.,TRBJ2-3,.,TGTGCCAGCAGCCTGATCTTGGGGGGAGACACAGATACGCAGTATTTT,CASSLILGGDTDTQYF
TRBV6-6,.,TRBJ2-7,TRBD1,TGTGCCAGCAGGGCGGGACAGGGGTTCTACGAGCAGTACTTC,CASRAGQGFYEQYF
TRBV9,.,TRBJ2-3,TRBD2,TGTGCCAGCAGCGCCGGGGCAGCGGGGTACACAGATACGCAGTATTTT,CASSAGAAGYTDTQYF
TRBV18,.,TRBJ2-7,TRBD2,TGTGCCAGCTCACCACAGCGGGGGGACCGAACCCATTCCTACGAGCAGTACTTC,CASSPQRGDRTHSYEQYF
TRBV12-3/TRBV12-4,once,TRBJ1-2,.,TGTGCCACCGCACAATGGACTTATGGCTACACCTTC,CATAQWTYGYTF
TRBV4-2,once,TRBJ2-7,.,TGTGCCAGCAGCCAAGGGGGGCAGTCCGAGCAGTACTTC,CASSQGGQSEQYF
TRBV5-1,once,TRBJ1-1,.,TGCGCCAGCAGCTTGGCTACCAGGGCGAACACTGAAGCTTTCTTT,CASSLATRANTEAFF
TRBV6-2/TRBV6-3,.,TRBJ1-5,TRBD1,TGTGCCAGCAGTTACTCTAATGCAGGGGGGAATCAGCCCCAGCATTTT,CASSYSNAGGNQPQHF
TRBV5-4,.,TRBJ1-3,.,TGTGCCAGCAGCCTTAAGGGGCGGTCTGGAAACACCATATATTTT,CASSLKGRSGNTIYF
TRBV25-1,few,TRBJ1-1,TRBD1,TGTGCCAGCAGTGACTGGACAGGGAGGACTGAAGCTTTCTTT,CASSDWTGRTEAFF
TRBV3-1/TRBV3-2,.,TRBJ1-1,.,TGTGCCAGCAGCCTAGGGCGGGCGAACACTGAAGCTTTCTTT,CASSLGRANTEAFF
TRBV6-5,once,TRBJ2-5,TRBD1,TGTGCCACGAACCCTGACAGGGCTGGGAAGACCCAGTACTTC,CATNPDRAGKTQYF
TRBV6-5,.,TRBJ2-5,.,TGTGCCAGCAGTCCTCGGAAGGGGTACGAAGAGACCCAGTACTTC,CASSPRKGYEETQYF
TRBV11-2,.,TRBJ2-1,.,TGTGCCAGCAGCGGTCTTAGAGGGGGGGCCTCTAGCTCCTACAATGAGCAGTTCTTC,CASSGLRGGASSSYNEQFF
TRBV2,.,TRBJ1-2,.,TGTGCCAGCAGTGAGCGGGCCCGGGACTATGGCTACACCTTC,CASSERARDYGYTF
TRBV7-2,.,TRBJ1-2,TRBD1,TGTGCCAGCAGCCCTCGACAGGGTAAAGGTGGCTACACCTTC,CASSPRQGKGGYTF
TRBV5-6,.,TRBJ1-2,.,TGTGCCAGCAGCTTGCCTGACTACTATGGCTACACCTTC,CASSLPDYYGYTF